The sequence of this T cell receptor (beta chain) was determined in a study of T cells after yellow fever vaccination. The study, taken as a whole, reports: Post-booster repertoires again held most primary-vaccination clones (about 96% CD4, roughly 89% CD8).

TCRdb analysed the 5' RACE reads with MiXCR anew, one entry per CDR3 protein. The sample consists of some 120,000 distinct CDR3 sequences, around 7.4% of them appearing once. This clonotype has only a few counts. Its antigen is unidentified. The CDR3 loop spans 17 amino acids. V lost 3 bases to trimming and J lost 0 bases; unmatched junction nucleotides: 10. The germline V gene encodes CDR1 SQVTM and CDR2 ANQGSEA. The chain is built from TRBV29-1 and TRBJ2-1; 8 nucleotides agree with TRBD1. The clonotype originates from a man in his late teens or twenties who received the YFV17D yellow fever vaccine. The material was CD4+ T cells sorted from PBMCs, obtained more than 8 days after the first yellow fever vaccination. The CDR3 is CSVDRGTGQSSYNEQFF. The CDR3 DNA sequence: TGCAGCGTTGATAGGGGGACAGGCCAGAGCTCCTACAATGAGCAGTTCTTC.